The 5 T cell receptor beta chains below were found in one sample sequenced in a study of shared clonotypes between healthy human individuals. This table comes from immunoSEQ multiplex PCR, and its TCRdb copy is limited to in-frame clones, with some not included. The data hold some 200,000 clones, with just under 95% observed a single time. The sample comprised naive CD4+ T cells sorted from blood. Indicated subset: CD45RA+ positively selected. These receptors all stem from a woman in her twenties or thirties in good health.

A single count supports this clone. The chain uses TRBV4-1 and TRBJ1-4; the D is unclear. This CDR3 has 13 residues. V shed 1 base and J shed 8 bases, with 8 bases lying between them. Germline loops: CDR1 MGHRA, CDR2 YSYEKL. The CDR3 sequence: CASSQAGREKLFF. CDR3 DNA sequence: TGCGCCAGCAGCCAAGCGGGCAGAGAAAAACTGTTTTTT.

This clone has only a few counts. The chain carries TRBV7-2 and TRBJ1-5, with 8 bases aligning to TRBD1. Germline assignment: CDR1 SGHTA and CDR2 FQGNSA. V dropped 5 bases and J dropped 2; count of bases not matched to a gene: 8. CDR3 length: 16 amino acids. In DNA, the CDR3 is TGTGCCAGCAGCCAAGCAGGGGGCGTAGGCAATCAGCCCCAGCATTTT. Translated, it gives CASSQAGGVGNQPQHF.

This clone was counted a single time. As DNA, the CDR3 is TGTGCCAGCAGGCGGGGAGGGGAGAGCTCCTACGAGCAGTACTTC. Translation: CASRRGGESSYEQYF. This chain connects TRBV27 to TRBJ2-7; 7 positions match TRBD2. V trimming: 6 bases; J trimming: 0 bases; junction bases outside the gene matches: 8. CDR1 and CDR2 (germline): MNHEY, SMNVEV (reference sequence). The CDR3 is made up of 15 amino acids.

This clone is a singleton in its sample. The chain couples TRBV5-1 to TRBJ1-4; 8 nucleotides match TRBD1. The CDR3 is 15 residues long. The germline V gene encodes CDR1 SGHRS and CDR2 YFSETQ. J lost 1 base, V lost 2 bases, and 1 base had no gene match. CDR3: CASSLQGETNEKLFF. CDR3 DNA: TGCGCCAGCAGCTTACAGGGGGAAACTAATGAAAAACTGTTTTTT.

J is TRBJ2-7 and V is TRBV7-2; D not resolved. The CDR3 extends over 15 amino acids. V was trimmed by 0 bases and J by 1 base, leaving 10 bases between them. Germline V lookup: CDR1 SGHTA, CDR2 FQGNSA. The DNA for the CDR3 is TGTGCCAGCAGCTTAGCGCAGAAACTTTCCTACGAGCAGTACTTC. Translated, it gives CASSLAQKLSYEQYF.